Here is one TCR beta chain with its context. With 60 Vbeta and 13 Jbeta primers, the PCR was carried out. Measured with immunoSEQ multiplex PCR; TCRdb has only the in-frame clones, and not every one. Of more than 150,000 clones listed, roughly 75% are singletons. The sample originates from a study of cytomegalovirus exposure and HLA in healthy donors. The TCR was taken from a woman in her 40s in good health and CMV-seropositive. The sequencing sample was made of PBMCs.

DNA for the CDR3: TGTGCCAGCAGCCCGGTTGGGGGGTCGTACGAGCAGTACTTC. Its translation is CASSPVGGSYEQYF. The chain is built from TRBV5-6 and TRBJ2-7; TRBD2 might be the D (6 bases). Germline lookup yields CDR1 SGHDT and CDR2 YYEEEE. V was clipped by 4 bases and J by 4 bases, with 15 bases between them. This CDR3 spans 14 amino acids.